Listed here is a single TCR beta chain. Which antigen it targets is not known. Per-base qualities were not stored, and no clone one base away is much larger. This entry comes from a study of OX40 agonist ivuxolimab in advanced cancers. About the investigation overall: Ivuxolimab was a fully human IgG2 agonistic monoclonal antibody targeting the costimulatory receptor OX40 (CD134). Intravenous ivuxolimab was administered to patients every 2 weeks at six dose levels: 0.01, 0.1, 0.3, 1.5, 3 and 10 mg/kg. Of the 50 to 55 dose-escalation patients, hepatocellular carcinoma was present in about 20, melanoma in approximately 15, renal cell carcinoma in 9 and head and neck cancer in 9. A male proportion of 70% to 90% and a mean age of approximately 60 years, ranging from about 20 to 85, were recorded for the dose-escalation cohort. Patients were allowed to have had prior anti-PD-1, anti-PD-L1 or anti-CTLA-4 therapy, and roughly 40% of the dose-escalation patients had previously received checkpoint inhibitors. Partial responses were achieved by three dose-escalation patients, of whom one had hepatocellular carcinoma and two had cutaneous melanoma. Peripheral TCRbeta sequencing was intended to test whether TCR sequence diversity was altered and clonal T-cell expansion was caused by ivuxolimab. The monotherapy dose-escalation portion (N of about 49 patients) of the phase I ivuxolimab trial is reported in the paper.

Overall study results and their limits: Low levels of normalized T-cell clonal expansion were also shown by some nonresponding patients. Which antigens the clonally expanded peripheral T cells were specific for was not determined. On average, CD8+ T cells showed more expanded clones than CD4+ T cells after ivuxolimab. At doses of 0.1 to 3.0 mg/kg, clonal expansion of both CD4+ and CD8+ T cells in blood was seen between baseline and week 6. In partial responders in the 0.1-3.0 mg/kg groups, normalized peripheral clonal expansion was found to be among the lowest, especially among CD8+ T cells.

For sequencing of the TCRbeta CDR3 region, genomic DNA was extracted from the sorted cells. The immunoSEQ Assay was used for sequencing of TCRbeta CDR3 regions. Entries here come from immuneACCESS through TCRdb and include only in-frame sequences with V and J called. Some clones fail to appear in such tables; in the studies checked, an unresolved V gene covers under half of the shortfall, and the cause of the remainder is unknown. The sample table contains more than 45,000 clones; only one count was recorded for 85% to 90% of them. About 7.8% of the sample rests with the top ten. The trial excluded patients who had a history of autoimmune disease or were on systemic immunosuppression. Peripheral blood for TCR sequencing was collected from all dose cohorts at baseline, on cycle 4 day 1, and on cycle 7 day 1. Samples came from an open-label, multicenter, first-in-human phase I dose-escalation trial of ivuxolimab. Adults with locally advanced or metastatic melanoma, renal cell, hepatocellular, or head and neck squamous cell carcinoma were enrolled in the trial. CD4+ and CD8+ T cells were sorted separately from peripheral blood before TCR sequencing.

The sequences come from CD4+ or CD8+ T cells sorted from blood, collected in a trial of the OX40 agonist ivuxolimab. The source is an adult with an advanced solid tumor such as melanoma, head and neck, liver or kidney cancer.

The CDR3 loop reads CASSVGISSGANVLTF. The DNA reads as follows: TGTGCCAGCAGCGTAGGTATTAGCTCTGGGGCCAACGTCCTGACTTTC. The rearrangement joined TRBV9 to TRBJ2-6, with the D gene uncertain. Per the germline V gene, SGDLS is the CDR1 and YYNGEE is the CDR2. The CDR3, from cysteine to phenylalanine, totals 16 residues. Only the CDR3 region is kept as DNA, spanning 48 bases read in frame from base 1. V is cut by 0 bases and J by 0 bases, and the space between the germline ends is 7 bases.